These 7 T cell receptor beta chains share one sample of origin, sequenced in a study of cytomegalovirus exposure and HLA in healthy donors. This PCR relied on a set of 60 Vbeta primers and 13 Jbeta primers. Generated by immunoSEQ multiplex PCR, the TCRdb table keeps only in-frame clones and is missing some. The repertoire holds 150,000 to 200,000 clones, with 83% as singletons. Sequenced input: PBMCs. Receptors were obtained from a man aged 40-49 years in good health and CMV-seropositive.

The chain has TRBV30 and TRBJ1-2; possible D gene TRBD1, 6 bases. With 0 bases removed from V and 4 bases from J, the gap between germline ends came to 12 bases. Germline assignment: CDR1 GTSNPN and CDR2 SVGIG (reference sequence). This CDR3 region has 14 residues. Written as DNA, the CDR3 is TGTGCCTGGAGTGTAGACAGGAGTTTCTATGGCTACACCTTC. Translated: CAWSVDRSFYGYTF.

This chain links TRBV9 with TRBJ1-2; 7 bases fit TRBD1. J lost 3 bases, V lost 0 bases, and 8 bases had no gene match. Germline values: CDR1 SGDLS, CDR2 YYNGEE. CDR3 length: 16 amino acids. This CDR3 is CASSVEGGQRDYGYTF. The CDR3 bases are TGTGCCAGCAGCGTAGAGGGGGGACAGCGGGACTATGGCTACACCTTC.

The CDR3 loop reads CASSYGQGFNQPQHF. The CDR3, as DNA: TGTGCCAGCAGTTACGGACAGGGCTTCAATCAGCCCCAGCATTTT. V is TRBV6-6 and J is TRBJ1-5; 8 nucleotides agree with TRBD1. J was trimmed by 3 bases and V by 2 bases; bases with no gene match: 3. Looked up from germline, CDR1 is MNHNY and CDR2 is SVGAGI (reference sequence). CDR3 length: 15 residues.

This chain links TRBV6-5 with TRBJ2-1; the D gene is possibly TRBD2 (5 bases). The CDR3 sequence is 15 residues long. Germline assignment: CDR1 MNHEY and CDR2 SVGAGI. V dropped 6 bases and J dropped 0 bases, with 12 bases sitting between them. Here the CDR3 reads CASRTTKSSYNEQFF. DNA for the CDR3: TGTGCCAGCAGGACGACTAAAAGCTCCTACAATGAGCAGTTCTTC.

The gene calls are TRBV9 and TRBJ2-6; 7 nucleotides match TRBD1. This CDR3 is built from 17 residues. Looked up from germline, CDR1 is SGDLS and CDR2 is YYNGEE. The V segment lost 3 bases and the J segment 0 bases; nucleotides outside the gene matches: 6. This CDR3 reads CASSETGNPSGANVLTF. The CDR3 bases are TGTGCCAGCAGCGAGACAGGGAACCCCTCTGGGGCCAACGTCCTGACTTTC.

A few counts support this clone. The chain recombines TRBV7-9 with TRBJ2-1, with 8 bases fitting TRBD1. Trimming cost V 3 bases and J 8 bases; bases outside gene matches: 6. This CDR3 comprises 14 residues. Germline V gene sequence: CDR1 SEHNR, CDR2 FQNEAQ (reference sequence). The CDR3 protein is CASSFGQGDDEQFF. The DNA of the CDR3 is TGTGCCAGCAGCTTCGGACAGGGTGACGATGAGCAGTTCTTC.

The chain is built from TRBV19 and TRBJ2-7, with 8 bases matching TRBD2. The CDR3 is made up of 12 amino acids. Trimming took 5 bases from V and 6 from J; bases not matched to a gene: 3. Germline lookup yields CDR1 LNHDA and CDR2 SQIVND (reference sequence). CDR3 region: CASSPGGGEQYF. For the CDR3, the DNA is TGTGCCAGTAGTCCGGGGGGGGGCGAGCAGTACTTC. The variable domain in full, with the rest retrieved from reference TRBV19 and TRBJ2-7, is DGGITQSPKYLFRKEGQNVTLSCEQNLNHDAMYWYRQDPGQGLRLIYYSQIVNDFQKGDIAEGYSVSREKKESFPLTVTSAQKNPTAFYLCASSPGGGEQYFGPGTRLTVT.